The 11 T cell receptor beta chains given below trace back to one sample, sequenced in a study of cytomegalovirus exposure and HLA in healthy donors. Measured with immunoSEQ multiplex PCR; TCRdb has only the in-frame clones, and not every one. The table has some 250,000 clones, nearly 90% seen once. Sequencing was done on a sample of PBMCs. Receptors originate from a woman in her late teens or twenties in good health and CMV-seronegative.

The chain has TRBV28 and TRBJ2-2; D is unresolved. Trimming left V 2 bases short and J 1 base short, with 5 bases between. Germline-derived CDR1 and CDR2 are MDHEN and SYDVKM. The CDR3 is 14 residues long. DNA for the CDR3: TGTGCCAGCAGTTTAAACAGGAACACCGGGGAGCTGTTTTTT. It yields the protein CASSLNRNTGELFF.

This chain connects TRBV28 to TRBJ1-2; a possible D gene is TRBD1 (6 bases). The CDR3 extends over 14 amino acids. V lost 3 bases and J lost 5, with 13 bases in between. The germline V gene has CDR1 MDHEN and CDR2 SYDVKM. This CDR3 is CASSLAGERYGYTF. The CDR3 DNA reads TGTGCCAGCAGTTTGGCAGGGGAGAGGTATGGCTACACCTTC.

This clone was detected a few times. CDR3 nucleotide sequence: TGTGCCAGCAGCGTAGAACAGGGTTATGGCTACACCTTC. Protein: CASSVEQGYGYTF. The V call is TRBV9, the J call TRBJ1-2, with D possibly being TRBD1 (6 bases). The CDR3 runs to 13 residues. Trimming removed 0 bases from V and 5 bases from J, with 8 bases in between. CDR1 is SGDLS and CDR2 is YYNGEE in the germline V gene. Complete variable domain (other parts from reference TRBV9 and TRBJ1-2): DSGVTQTPKHLITATGQRVTLRCSPRSGDLSVYWYQQSLDQGLQFLIQYYNGEERAKGNILERFSAQQFPDLHSELNLSSLELGDSALYFCASSVEQGYGYTFGSGTRLTVV.

This chain links TRBV7-3 with TRBJ2-7, with 11 bases identical to TRBD1. The CDR3 loop spans 15 amino acids. Germline trimming cut 0 bases from V and 3 bases from J; bases unmatched to any gene: 1. Germline CDR1 reads SGHTA; CDR2 reads FQGTGA. CDR3 in DNA: TGTGCCAGCAGCTTAACCGGGACAGGGGGCTACGAGCAGTACTTC. It codes for CASSLTGTGGYEQYF.

The rearrangement uses TRBV2 and TRBJ2-3, with 7 bases aligning to TRBD1. This CDR3 spans 15 amino acids. Losses at the gene ends were 8 bases for V and 4 bases for J; bases not matched to a gene: 12. Looked up from germline, CDR1 is SNHLY and CDR2 is FYNNEI. The CDR3 sequence: CASYGDRKVSDTQYF. CDR3 coding DNA: TGTGCCAGCTATGGGGACAGAAAGGTTTCAGATACGCAGTATTTT.

The gene calls are TRBV5-1 and TRBJ1-1; possibly TRBD1 for D (6 bases). Germline lookup yields CDR1 SGHRS and CDR2 YFSETQ. The CDR3 length is 14 residues. Trimming removed 3 bases at V and 0 bases at J, with 9 bases between. Here the CDR3 DNA reads TGCGCCAGCAGCTCTCGGACAGTGAACACTGAAGCTTTCTTT. Amino acid sequence: CASSSRTVNTEAFF.

The chain links TRBV15 to TRBJ2-5, with D unresolved. CDR1 and CDR2 (germline): LNHNV, YYDKDF (reference sequence). The CDR3 has 13 amino acids. Trimming pared 6 bases from V and 5 bases from J, leaving 13 bases between. The CDR3 spells CATSPIAEETQYF. The CDR3 region has the DNA TGTGCCACCAGTCCCATAGCCGAGGAGACCCAGTACTTC.

CDR3 in amino acids: CASSLFAGGEAFF. CDR3 DNA sequence: TGTGCCAGCAGCTTATTCGCTGGGGGGGAAGCTTTCTTT. The V call is TRBV7-2, the J call TRBJ1-1, with D perhaps TRBD1 (5 bases). The CDR3 consists of 13 residues. Germline CDR1 is SGHTA and CDR2 is FQGNSA. Trimming stripped 2 bases from V and 8 bases from J, with 12 bases between.

The chain is built from TRBV4-1 and TRBJ1-4, with 9 bases matching TRBD1. Germline loops: CDR1 MGHRA, CDR2 YSYEKL. This CDR3 contains 16 residues. Trimming at V came to 1 base and at J to 3 bases, leaving 3 bases not matched to a gene. The CDR3 DNA reads as TGCGCCAGCAGCCAAGGGGGACAGGGCCCTAATGAAAAACTGTTTTTT. It is translated as CASSQGGQGPNEKLFF.

The chain uses TRBV19 and TRBJ1-1; D not certain. V was shortened by 0 bases and J by 1 base, with 15 bases between the two germline ends. CDR1 and CDR2 (germline): LNHDA, SQIVND (reference sequence). This CDR3 region has 17 residues. The CDR3 is CASSIDRKLAENTEAFF. CDR3 nucleotide sequence: TGTGCCAGTAGTATAGATCGGAAGCTAGCCGAGAACACTGAAGCTTTCTTT. Filled out from reference TRBV19 and TRBJ1-1, the complete variable domain reads DGGITQSPKYLFRKEGQNVTLSCEQNLNHDAMYWYRQDPGQGLRLIYYSQIVNDFQKGDIAEGYSVSREKKESFPLTVTSAQKNPTAFYLCASSIDRKLAENTEAFFGQGTRLTVV.

The rearrangement joins TRBV4-2 to TRBJ1-5; D is ambiguous. Germline V gene lookup returns CDR1 LGHNA and CDR2 YNFKEQ. V lost 0 bases, J lost 0 bases, and 6 bases lay in between. The length of the CDR3 is 15 residues. The CDR3 coding sequence is TGTGCCAGCAGCCAAGATCCCAGTAGCAATCAGCCCCAGCATTTT. Amino acids: CASSQDPSSNQPQHF.